In its sample, the clone carrying this T cell receptor beta chain was seen many times. The antigen is not known. This sample is drawn from a study of T-cell reconstitution after alpha-beta-depleted transplantation in children. Notes on the study in general: At day 60, the high TCRbeta diversity found in some patients originated from recipient T cells and thymic progenitors that had survived.

It was with unique molecular identifiers that the TCRbeta library was prepared. In TCRdb, the PCR reads were re-called with MiXCR into one record per CDR3 protein. The table lists 220,000 or so distinct CDR3 sequences, approximately 8% of them singletons, with 6.3% in the top ten. This sequence was found in a male patient younger than 18 who had a stem cell transplant for acute lymphoblastic leukemia, so the T cells may come from the graft donor. Source: PBMCs, mostly from graft donor cells, taken 180 days after TCRalphabeta/CD19-depleted stem cell transplant.

CDR3 sequence: CASKAQGPYENQPQHF. CDR3 coding DNA: TGTGCCAGCAAGGCACAGGGCCCCTACGAAAATCAGCCCCAGCATTTT. This chain uses TRBV12-3 or TRBV12-4 with TRBJ1-5, with a possible D match to TRBD1 (6 bases). The CDR3 totals 16 residues. The V end lost 7 bases, the J end lost 4 bases, and 20 bases lay between the germline ends.